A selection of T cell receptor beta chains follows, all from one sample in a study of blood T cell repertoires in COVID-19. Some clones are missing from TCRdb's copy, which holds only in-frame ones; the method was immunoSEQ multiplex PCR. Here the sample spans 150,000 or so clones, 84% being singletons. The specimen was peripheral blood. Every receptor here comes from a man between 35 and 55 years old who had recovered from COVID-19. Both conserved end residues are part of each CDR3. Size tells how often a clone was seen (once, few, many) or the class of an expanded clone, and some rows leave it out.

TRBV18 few CASSDSGGSYEQYF
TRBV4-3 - CASSQELEFTDTQYF
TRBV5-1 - CASSLGQVDDEQFF
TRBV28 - CASSVQGAPAKNIQYF
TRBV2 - CASREEGAQYF
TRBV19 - CASSIVYRGSRRANYGYTF
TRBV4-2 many CASSRTRNTEAFF
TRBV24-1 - CATSSTPGERFTEAFF
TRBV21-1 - CATEDSTNYEQYF
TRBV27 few CASSPTPDRGGSSPLHF
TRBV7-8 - CASSRQSNGGNYGYTF
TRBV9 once CASSVPSGTFLYNEQFF
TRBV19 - CATLSGGTQYF
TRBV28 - CASSLQGRGFNYGYTF
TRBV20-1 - CSASEDRNNEQFF
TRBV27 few CASSLSPLYGYTF
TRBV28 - CATTEQTTSGGYEQYF
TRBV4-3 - CASSQDIGRGAFF
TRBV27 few CASSLGQVEPQHF
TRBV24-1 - CATHYGNEQFF